This is a list of T cell receptor beta chains from one sample in a study of cytomegalovirus exposure and HLA in healthy donors. Sequenced by immunoSEQ multiplex PCR; TCRdb stores in-frame clones only, minus some. The sample has 54,000 or so clones, about 73% seen once. Sequenced material: PBMCs. These receptors came from an older woman in good health and CMV-seropositive. CDR3s leave out the opening cysteine and the closing phenylalanine or tryptophan.

CDR3	V	J
ASSLGLAARPQY	TRBV7-2	TRBJ2-3
ASSYRQGLNYGYT	TRBV6-5	TRBJ1-2
ASSPRAGTLNYGYT	TRBV7-9	TRBJ1-2
SVEIFYEAHEQY	TRBV29-1	TRBJ2-7
ASSLGQTGLGEGYT	TRBV7-9	TRBJ1-2
ASSEDTIRTDTQY	TRBV5-6	TRBJ2-3
SVAGVTEAF	TRBV29-1	TRBJ1-1
ASSHTAGLSADYEQY	TRBV4-1	TRBJ2-7
ASSAGTLYEQY	TRBV5-6	TRBJ2-7
ASSLGSETQY	TRBV13	TRBJ2-5
ASSPRMESYEQY	TRBV18	TRBJ2-7
ASSSGQYYGYT	TRBV5-6	TRBJ1-2
ASSDSGQGMEGYT	TRBV10-1	TRBJ1-2
ASSPTRAGVEQY	TRBV18	TRBJ2-7
ASSPGTGGGYT	TRBV18	TRBJ1-2
ASSFLTGFEAF	TRBV7-2	TRBJ1-1
ASSTRTSTGTSGIYEQY	TRBV4-1	.
ASSEPSGGEQY	TRBV2	TRBJ2-7
ASRPSGVEDTEAF	TRBV4-2	TRBJ1-1
ASRNSPVSTNEKLF	TRBV5-1	TRBJ1-4
ASSPGGLDGELF	TRBV4-2	TRBJ2-2
AIRQGQFYGYT	TRBV10-3	TRBJ1-2
ATSRDMQETQY	TRBV15	TRBJ2-5
ASSQGQGGQETQY	TRBV4-3	TRBJ2-5
AIGKRGVAGGTSSYNEQF	TRBV10-3	TRBJ2-1
ASSWGGRTSGGETQY	TRBV5-4	TRBJ2-5
ASSLPGAASQYNSPLH	TRBV7-9	TRBJ1-6